The rows below give T cell receptor beta chains drawn from one sample of a study of cytomegalovirus exposure and HLA in healthy donors. TCRdb's table, derived via immunoSEQ multiplex PCR, lists solely in-frame clones and lacks some. The sample holds 250,000 or so clones, roughly 90% seen once. The sequenced sample consisted of PBMCs. Source of these receptors: a man aged 18-30 years in good health and CMV-seropositive. Both conserved end residues are part of each CDR3. D genes are given only for firm matches. Rows give clone size only sometimes, using once, few, many, or a class for an expanded clone.

v_call	cdr3_length	j_call	d_call	clone_size	cdr3_nt	cdr3_aa
TRBV4-1	13	TRBJ2-3	-	-	TGCGCCAGCAGCCTCGGACTCACAGATACGCAGTATTTT	CASSLGLTDTQYF
TRBV5-1	14	TRBJ1-2	TRBD1	-	TGCGCCAGCAGCCCCGGACAGGGGGCAGGTGGCTACACCTTC	CASSPGQGAGGYTF
TRBV20-1	11	TRBJ1-1	TRBD1	-	TGCAGTGCTGCTGACAGGGATCGAGCTTTCTTT	CSAADRDRAFF
TRBV4-1	15	TRBJ1-1	TRBD1	-	TGCGCCAGCAGCCAACGACAGGGATTGGGCACTGAAGCTTTCTTT	CASSQRQGLGTEAFF
TRBV5-1	17	TRBJ2-5	-	-	TGCGCCAGCAGCTTGGGTGCGGGAAGGTGGGAAGAAGAGACCCAGTACTTC	CASSLGAGRWEEETQYF
TRBV2	14	TRBJ1-5	-	once	TGTGCCAGCAGTGAATGGGGTGTTATTCAGCCCCAGCATTTT	CASSEWGVIQPQHF
TRBV30	13	TRBJ1-2	-	-	TGTGCCTGGAGCGTGACCGGTGGTGAGGGCTACACCTTC	CAWSVTGGEGYTF
TRBV10-3	13	TRBJ2-7	-	-	TGTGCCATCAGTGAGGGGTTGCTCTACGAGCAGTACTTC	CAISEGLLYEQYF
TRBV6-5	12	TRBJ2-7	-	-	TGTGCCAGCAGTTTACAGGGTGGCGAGCAGTACTTC	CASSLQGGEQYF
TRBV12-5	14	TRBJ1-1	-	-	TGTGCTAGTGGTTCCCTTGACGTGAACACTGAAGCTTTCTTT	CASGSLDVNTEAFF
TRBV19	12	TRBJ2-1	-	-	TGTGCCAGTAGTTTCTCCATTGATGAGCAGTTCTTC	CASSFSIDEQFF
TRBV30	13	TRBJ1-5	TRBD1	-	TGTGCCTGGAGCGGGACAGTAAATCAGCCCCAGCATTTT	CAWSGTVNQPQHF
TRBV5-5	13	TRBJ1-2	-	-	TGTGCCAGCAGCGGGGCCAGTGCCTATGGCTACACCTTC	CASSGASAYGYTF
TRBV7-2	14	TRBJ1-2	-	-	TGTGCCAGCAGCCGTAGGGAGACGGCAGGCGGCTACACCTTC	CASSRRETAGGYTF
TRBV6-1	14	TRBJ1-4	-	-	TGTGCCAGCAGCACCGGGACCTTTAATGAAAAACTGTTTTTT	CASSTGTFNEKLFF
TRBV6-6	16	TRBJ2-2	TRBD1	-	TGTGCCAGCAGTTACAGGGGGCGGCCGATCGCCGGGGAGCTGTTTTTT	CASSYRGRPIAGELFF
TRBV28	18	TRBJ2-3	TRBD1	-	TGTGCCACTACGAACTCCCCTTCCGGGACAGCTAACCGAGATACGCAGTATTTT	CATTNSPSGTANRDTQYF
TRBV5-4	13	TRBJ2-2	-	-	TGTGCCAGCAGCCGGACGGGCACCGGGGAGCTGTTTTTT	CASSRTGTGELFF
TRBV30	13	TRBJ2-7	TRBD1	-	TGTGCCTCAAAGGGGACAGGGTTTGGCGAGCAGTACTTC	CASKGTGFGEQYF
TRBV10-2	13	TRBJ2-5	TRBD1	-	TGCGCCAGCAGCGGGACAGACCAAGAGACCCAGTACTTC	CASSGTDQETQYF
TRBV5-1	14	TRBJ1-5	-	-	TGCGCCAGCGCCCGGGACCCGTTTGATCAGCCCCAGCATTTT	CASARDPFDQPQHF
TRBV6-1	14	TRBJ1-2	-	-	TGTGCCAGCACTGCGTCACAGACTAACTATGGCTACACCTTC	CASTASQTNYGYTF
TRBV5-1	14	TRBJ2-1	TRBD2	-	TGCGCCAGTGCACTAGCGGAGAGCTACAATGAGCAGTTCTTC	CASALAESYNEQFF
TRBV11-2	12	TRBJ2-1	-	-	TGTGCCAGCAGCCCCCTCCTAAATGAGCAGTTCTTC	CASSPLLNEQFF
TRBV11-2	11	TRBJ2-2	-	-	TGTGCCAGCAGCCCCCCCGGGGAGCTGTTTTTT	CASSPPGELFF
TRBV28	18	TRBJ2-2	TRBD2	-	TGTGCCAGCAGTTTGTTTCCCAGGACTAGCGGGAGGACCGGGGAGCTGTTTTTT	CASSLFPRTSGRTGELFF
TRBV4-2	17	TRBJ2-5	TRBD1	-	TGTGCCAGCAGCCAAGTGGGACAGGGGTCGGAGAAAGAGACCCAGTACTTC	CASSQVGQGSEKETQYF
TRBV29-1	13	TRBJ2-5	TRBD1	-	TGCAGCGTAGTAACAGGGGCGCCGGAGACCCAGTACTTC	CSVVTGAPETQYF
TRBV18	13	TRBJ1-1	TRBD1	-	TGTGCCAGCTCAGGACAGGCGAACACTGAAGCTTTCTTT	CASSGQANTEAFF
TRBV5-1	14	TRBJ2-7	-	-	TGCGCCAGCGCCCGGGACCACAACTCCTACGAGCAGTACTTC	CASARDHNSYEQYF
TRBV14	17	TRBJ2-1	TRBD1	-	TGTGCCAGCAGCCAACATATACAGGGGGCGACCTACAATGAGCAGTTCTTC	CASSQHIQGATYNEQFF
TRBV7-8	14	TRBJ1-2	TRBD1	-	TGTGCCAGCAGCTCCCTAACAGGGGCGGGTGGCTACACCTTC	CASSSLTGAGGYTF
TRBV10-3	14	TRBJ2-7	TRBD2	-	TGTGCCATCAGTGACGGGACTAGCAGATACGAGCAGTACTTC	CAISDGTSRYEQYF
TRBV29-1	13	TRBJ2-3	TRBD2	-	TGCAGCGTAACTAGCGGGAGCACAGATACGCAGTATTTT	CSVTSGSTDTQYF
TRBV2	14	TRBJ1-5	-	-	TGTGCCAGCTCAATGGGCAGGGTTGATCAGCCCCAGCATTTT	CASSMGRVDQPQHF
TRBV27	15	TRBJ1-4	-	once	TGTGCCAGCAGTCCCTTGGGGGCAACTAATGAAAAACTGTTTTTT	CASSPLGATNEKLFF
TRBV7-9	13	TRBJ2-5	TRBD2	-	TGTGCCAGCAGCATAACTAGCGACTGGGCCCAGTACTTC	CASSITSDWAQYF
TRBV7-2	13	TRBJ2-5	-	once	TGTGCCACCGGGACCCCAAACTGGGAGACCCAGTACTTC	CATGTPNWETQYF
TRBV30	13	TRBJ2-3	TRBD1	-	TGTGCCTGGAGTGTCAACAGGGGTAATACGCAGTATTTT	CAWSVNRGNTQYF
TRBV25-1	13	TRBJ1-2	-	-	TGTGCCAGCTCGAACGCAGGGTTCTATGGCTACACCTTC	CASSNAGFYGYTF